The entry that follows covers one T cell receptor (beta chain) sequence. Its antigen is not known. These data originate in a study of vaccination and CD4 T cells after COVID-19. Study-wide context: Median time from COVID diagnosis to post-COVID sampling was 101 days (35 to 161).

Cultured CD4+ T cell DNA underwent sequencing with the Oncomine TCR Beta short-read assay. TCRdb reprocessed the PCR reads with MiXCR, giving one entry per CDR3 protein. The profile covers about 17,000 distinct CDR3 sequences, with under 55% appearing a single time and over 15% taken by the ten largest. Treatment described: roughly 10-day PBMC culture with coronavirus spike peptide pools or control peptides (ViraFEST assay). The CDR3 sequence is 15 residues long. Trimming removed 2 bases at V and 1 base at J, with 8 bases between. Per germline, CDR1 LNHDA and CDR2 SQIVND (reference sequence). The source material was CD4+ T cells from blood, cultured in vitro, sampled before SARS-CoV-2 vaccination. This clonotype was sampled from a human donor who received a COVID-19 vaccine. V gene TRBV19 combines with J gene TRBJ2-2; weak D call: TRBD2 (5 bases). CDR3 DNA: TGTGCCAGTAGTATAAACGGGGTGAACACCGGGGAGCTGTTTTTT. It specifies CASSINGVNTGELFF.